The T cell receptor beta chain under discussion was sequenced for a study of shared clonotypes between healthy human individuals (dated by TCRdb to 2019 to 2021). Regarding the research as a whole: Three men and a couple of women, aged 18 to 49 years, made up the cohort. To increase sequencing depth and limit assay-specific biases, different laboratories used diverse techniques to prepare libraries and sequence TCR repertoires. Each donor's leukapheresis produced roughly between roughly 0.85 and 9 billion PBMCs. For each donor, CD4 naive and CD4 memory were each run on three plates, CD8 naive on two plates, and CD8 memory on one plate. Blood TCR repertoires of five healthy adults were deeply sequenced to estimate repertoire size and the extent of clonotype sharing between individuals. The paper's findings and limits, for the study overall: Across a handful of donors, roughly 5% of naive CD4, roughly 3.4% of naive CD8, about 2.3% of memory CD4, and approximately 0.4% of memory CD8 clonotypes were shared. Rarefaction of sorted-subset datasets indicated incomplete sequencing despite the large sequencing depth. Because the study included only a small number of donors, the genetic and exposure-history diversity represented was limited. Higher generation probabilities were observed for clonotypes shared by all four sorted-subset donors than for non-shared clonotypes. Naive subsets generally had larger estimated clonotype richness than memory subsets. Sampling was restricted to blood, and TCR repertoires in tissues likely differ from the TCR repertoires found in blood. Pairwise subsampling led to the expectation that sequencing depth would affect the degree of clonotype sharing among donors.

CDR1 and CDR2 are read off the germline V gene as SQVTM and ANQGSEA. The CDR3, from cysteine to phenylalanine, totals 15 residues. Only CDR3 DNA is held: 45 bases, read in frame from base 1. The germline V end is reduced by 6 bases and the J end by 0 bases; junction bases left unmatched: 4. The donors were healthy, HIV-negative adults with no recently reported acute infections or vaccinations. Only Caucasian adults living in Nashville, Tennessee, USA were represented among the donors. CD4+ T cells were enriched by magnetic negative selection; naive cells were then positively selected on CD45RA, and the negative fraction formed the memory subset. Blood was collected by leukapheresis, and PBMCs were isolated by Ficoll-Histopaque density gradient centrifugation and then cryopreserved in liquid nitrogen vapor phase. Purity and quantity of every magnetically sorted T cell population were checked by analytical flow cytometry. Each sorted fraction had its genomic DNA isolated and then quantified by UV absorbance on a Nanodrop 2000c.

TCR CDR3 regions were amplified from genomic DNA by multiplex PCR using the deep immunoSEQ assay. Genomic DNA extracted from each cell subset was distributed evenly over all wells of several immunoSEQ 96-well plates, and each plate served as one replicate. For sorted subsets, approximately 0.2 ug of genomic DNA, equivalent to 30,000 or so T cell genomes, went into each replicate PCR. The purified libraries were quantified using a Qubit 3.0 fluorometer, sized with a Bioanalyzer 2100, and then quantified again using the KAPA Library Quantification kit. Each immunoSEQ 96-well plate was sequenced on its own single-read 150-cycle Illumina NextSeq 550 flow cell. As for the authors' bioinformatics: Because only junctional sequences without quality scores were contained in the immunoSEQ output, filtering matching that applied to full-length reads could not be performed. Sequences were annotated with PyIR, a Python wrapper for IgBLAST v1.9, using IMGT germline references to assign V/J genes and CDR3. Reads with weak V/J assignments (E-value above 1e-6), missing CDR3, stop codons, out-of-frame junctions, or ambiguous translated residues were removed. V3J clonotypes were defined as sequences sharing an identical inferred V gene, J gene, and CDR3 amino acid sequence. The percentage overlap between two repertoires was calculated by dividing the number of shared unique clonotypes by the size of the smaller repertoire. Three approaches were used to assess repertoire richness: RTK rarefaction, the Chao1 estimator, and Recon v2.1 estimates of unobserved clonotypes. Generation probabilities for all TCRbeta clonotypes obtained by the gDNA method from a few donors were computed using OLGA. This is the immuneACCESS table as TCRdb keeps it, with only in-frame sequences that have V and J called. A part of the clones is gone; compared with another copy, unresolved V genes explain less than half, and the rest is unexplained. V, J and clone size were drawn from that table, and D and trimming were deduced from the DNA. This sample has more than 850,000 clones in its table, and around 78% of those were observed once. Clones ranked in the top ten supply approximately 0.56% of the sample.

The table lists this clone with a count of one. This receptor's antigen is unknown. No base quality values were provided; no much bigger clone lies one nucleotide off. The specimen was memory CD4+ T cells from PBMCs. According to the study, the label for this sample's cell subset or site signals: CD45RA-negative fraction. The sequence links TRBV29-1 to TRBJ2-3, with 12 junctional bases fitting TRBD2. The TCR was taken from a man aged 18 to 29 in good health. Some clones in this sample may be carry-over from other donors' samples. The CDR3 is CSVSGTSGSTDTQYF. The nucleotides are TGCAGCGTCTCCGGGACTAGCGGGAGCACAGATACGCAGTATTTT.